The clone carrying this TCR beta chain was seen only once. Its antigen remains unidentified. Per the germline V gene, CDR1 is SGHTA and CDR2 is FQGTGA. The CDR3 consists of 14 residues. The ends lost 2 bases at V and 9 bases at J; junction bases unmatched: 6. CD45RA+ naive and CD45RA-negative memory subsets were separated from CD4+ cells. At deep level, the assay was performed. Authors' analysis steps: ImmunoSEQ output lacked quality scores and full-length reads, limiting matched filtering. Profiling relied on immunoSEQ multiplex PCR, and the TCRdb table lists in-frame clones only, not all of them. The D gene and trimming were derived from the DNA, and the V and J assignments and clone size from that table. Of approximately 2.4 million clones in the sample, roughly 95% were seen once. This entry comes from a study of shared clonotypes between healthy human individuals. The study, taken as a whole, reports: Since donors were few, the genetic and exposure-history diversity represented was limited.

The material sequenced was naive CD4+ T cells sorted from blood. Subset denoted: CD45RA+ positively selected. The chain combines TRBV7-3 with TRBJ2-1; 8 positions match TRBD2. This receptor was obtained from a man aged 18 to 30 in good health. In nucleotides, the CDR3 is TGTGCCAGCAGCTTATCAGGCGGGGGGTCTGAGCAGTTCTTC. This codes for CASSLSGGGSEQFF.